A selection of T cell receptor beta chains follows, all from one sample in a study of blood T cell repertoires in COVID-19. Generated by immunoSEQ multiplex PCR, the TCRdb table keeps only in-frame clones and is missing some. Of tens of thousands of clones listed, about 90% were seen once; the top ten hold about 2.9%. The sequenced sample was peripheral blood. These receptors all stem from a woman aged 65 to 85 with active COVID-19. Both conserved end residues are part of each CDR3. D genes are given only for firm matches. Size is stated for part of the rows, as once, few or many counts, or as a class when the clone is expanded.

v_gene,abundance,d_gene,j_gene,CDR3nt,CDR3aa
TRBV5-6,-,TRBD1,TRBJ2-5,TGTGCCAGCTCCAGACAGGGAGAAGAGACCCAGTACTTC,CASSRQGEETQYF
TRBV4-1,once,-,TRBJ2-4,TGCGCCAGCAGCCAAGTAACTTCAGGGAAAGCCAAAAACATTCAGTACTTC,CASSQVTSGKAKNIQYF
TRBV4-1,-,TRBD2,TRBJ2-3,TGCGCCAGCAGCCAAGTGGAGAGGACTAGCGTGCGGGGTACGCAGTATTTT,CASSQVERTSVRGTQYF
TRBV6-6,-,TRBD1,TRBJ1-2,TGTGCCAGCAGTCTCGGGGCAGGGGGCGGGGAGGGCTACACCTTC,CASSLGAGGGEGYTF
TRBV27,-,TRBD2,TRBJ2-1,TGTGCCAGCAGCATTTGGGGGGGGGAAACCCAGAACTACAATGAGCAGTTCTTC,CASSIWGGETQNYNEQFF
TRBV10-3,-,TRBD2,TRBJ2-1,TGTGCCATCAGTGACTCGGCCCGGATAGCGGGAGGGGAGCAGTTCTTC,CAISDSARIAGGEQFF
TRBV19,-,TRBD1,TRBJ1-2,TGTGCCAGTAGTATCCCACCGGGACAGGGCGGCGGCTACACCTTC,CASSIPPGQGGGYTF
TRBV7-8,-,-,TRBJ1-4,TGTGCCAGCAGCTTAGATAGAGATGAAAAACTGTTTTTT,CASSLDRDEKLFF
TRBV24-1,-,-,TRBJ1-1,TGTGCCACCAGTGTGGGGGCGGGCACTGAAGCTTTCTTT,CATSVGAGTEAFF
TRBV5-4,-,-,TRBJ1-6,TGTGCCAGCAGCTTGGACATAAATAATTCACCCCTCCACTTT,CASSLDINNSPLHF
TRBV29-1,-,-,TRBJ2-7,TGCAGCGTTGACCTACAGGGTAACGAGCAGTACTTC,CSVDLQGNEQYF